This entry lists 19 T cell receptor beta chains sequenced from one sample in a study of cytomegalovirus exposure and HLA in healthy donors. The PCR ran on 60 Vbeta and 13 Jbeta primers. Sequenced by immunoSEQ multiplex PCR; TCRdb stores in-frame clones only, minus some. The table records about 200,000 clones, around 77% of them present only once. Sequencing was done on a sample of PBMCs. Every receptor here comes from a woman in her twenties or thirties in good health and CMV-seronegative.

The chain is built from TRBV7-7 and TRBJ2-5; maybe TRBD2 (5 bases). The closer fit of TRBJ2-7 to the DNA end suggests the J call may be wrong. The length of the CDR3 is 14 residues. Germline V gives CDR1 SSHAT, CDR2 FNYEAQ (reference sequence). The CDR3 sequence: CASSLNELSGEQYF. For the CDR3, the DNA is TGTGCCAGCAGCTTAAATGAGTTAAGCGGCGAGCAGTACTTC.

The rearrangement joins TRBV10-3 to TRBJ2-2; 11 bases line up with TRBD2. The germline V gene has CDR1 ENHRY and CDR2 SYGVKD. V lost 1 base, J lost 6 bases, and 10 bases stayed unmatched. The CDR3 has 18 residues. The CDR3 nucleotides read TGTGCCATCAGTGAGTTTCCCATCACTAGCGGGAGACCCGGGGAGCTGTTTTTT. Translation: CAISEFPITSGRPGELFF.

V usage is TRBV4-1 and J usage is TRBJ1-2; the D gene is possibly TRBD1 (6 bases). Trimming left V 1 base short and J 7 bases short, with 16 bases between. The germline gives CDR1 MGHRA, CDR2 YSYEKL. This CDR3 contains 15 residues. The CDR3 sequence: CASSQGRAGASGYTF. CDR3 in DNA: TGCGCCAGCAGCCAAGGAAGGGCGGGGGCTAGTGGCTACACCTTC.

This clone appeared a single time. CDR3 DNA sequence: TGCGCCAGCTTAGGCTACCCTGGGATTGTACAGGGGGCTTCCTACAATGAGCAGTTCTTC. It specifies CASLGYPGIVQGASYNEQFF. The V gene is TRBV4-1, the J gene TRBJ2-1; 9 bases match TRBD1. The CDR3 has 20 amino acids. With V trimmed by 8 bases and J by 1 base, 21 bases remained unmatched. Germline assignment: CDR1 MGHRA and CDR2 YSYEKL.

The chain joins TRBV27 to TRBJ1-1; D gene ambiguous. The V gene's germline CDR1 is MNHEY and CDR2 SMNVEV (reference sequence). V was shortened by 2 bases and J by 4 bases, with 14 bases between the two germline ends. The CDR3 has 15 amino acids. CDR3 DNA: TGTGCCAGCAGTTTACGTAGGTCAGGAAGCACTGAAGCTTTCTTT. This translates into CASSLRRSGSTEAFF.

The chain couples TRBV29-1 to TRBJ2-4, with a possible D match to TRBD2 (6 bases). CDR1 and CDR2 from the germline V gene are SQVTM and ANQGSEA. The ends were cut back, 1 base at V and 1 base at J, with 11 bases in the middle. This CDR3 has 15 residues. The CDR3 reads CSVEGGREAKNIQYF. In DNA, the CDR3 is TGCAGCGTTGAAGGGGGACGGGAGGCCAAAAACATTCAGTACTTC.

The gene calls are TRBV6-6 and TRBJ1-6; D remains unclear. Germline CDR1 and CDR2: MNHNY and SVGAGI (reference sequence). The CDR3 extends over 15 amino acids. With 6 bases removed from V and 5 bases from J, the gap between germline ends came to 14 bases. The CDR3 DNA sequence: TGTGCCAGCAGCCCCCACGTAGAAGATAATTCACCCCTCCACTTT. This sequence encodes CASSPHVEDNSPLHF.

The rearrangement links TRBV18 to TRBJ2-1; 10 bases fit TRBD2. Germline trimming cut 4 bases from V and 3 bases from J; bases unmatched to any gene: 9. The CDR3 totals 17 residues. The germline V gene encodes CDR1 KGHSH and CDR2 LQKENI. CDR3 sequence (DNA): TGTGCCAGCTCACTCAGTTTACTAGCGGGACTCTACAATGAGCAGTTCTTC. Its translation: CASSLSLLAGLYNEQFF.

The CDR3 sequence is CASSSGQGGQPQHF. The CDR3, as DNA: TGTGCCAGCAGCTCCGGACAGGGCGGGCAGCCCCAGCATTTT. This rearrangement joins TRBV7-9 to TRBJ1-5, with TRBD1 matching over 8 bases. Unmatched junction bases numbered 6, after V lost 4 bases and J lost 7 bases. Germline V gene lookup returns CDR1 SEHNR and CDR2 FQNEAQ (reference sequence). The CDR3 runs 14 residues.

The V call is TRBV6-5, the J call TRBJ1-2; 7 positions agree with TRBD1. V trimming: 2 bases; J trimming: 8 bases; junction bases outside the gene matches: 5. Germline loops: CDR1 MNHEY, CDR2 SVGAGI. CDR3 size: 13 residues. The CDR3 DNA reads TGTGCCAGCAGTTACACGGCGGGACAGGGCTACACCTTC. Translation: CASSYTAGQGYTF.

The CDR3 DNA reads TGTGCCAGCAGCCCCCCGACTGATTCCCAGTACTTC. Translated: CASSPPTDSQYF. The V and J genes are TRBV7-2 and TRBJ2-5; unclear D gene. The CDR3 sequence is 12 residues long. Trimming took off 5 bases at V and 9 bases at J, with 13 bases between the two ends. CDR1 and CDR2 (germline): SGHTA, FQGNSA.

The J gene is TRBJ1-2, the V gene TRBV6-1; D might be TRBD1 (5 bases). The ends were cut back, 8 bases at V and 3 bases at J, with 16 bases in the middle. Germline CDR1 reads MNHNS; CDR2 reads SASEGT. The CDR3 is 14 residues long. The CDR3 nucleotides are TGTGCCAGCCGACGACAGCTTGGGGACTATGGCTACACCTTC. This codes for CASRRQLGDYGYTF.

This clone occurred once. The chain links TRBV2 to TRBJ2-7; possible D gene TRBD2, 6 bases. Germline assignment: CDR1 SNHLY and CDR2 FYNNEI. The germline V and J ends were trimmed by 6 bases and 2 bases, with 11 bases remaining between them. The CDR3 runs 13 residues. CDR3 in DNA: TGTGCCAGCAGCGTCGCTAGCGCCTACGAGCAGTACTTC. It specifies CASSVASAYEQYF.

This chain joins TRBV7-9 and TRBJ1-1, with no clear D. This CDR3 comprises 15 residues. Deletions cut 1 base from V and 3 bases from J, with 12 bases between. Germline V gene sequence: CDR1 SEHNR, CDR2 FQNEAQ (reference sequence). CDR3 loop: CASSLGVVRDTEAFF. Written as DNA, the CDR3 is TGTGCCAGCAGCTTAGGGGTGGTACGGGACACTGAAGCTTTCTTT.

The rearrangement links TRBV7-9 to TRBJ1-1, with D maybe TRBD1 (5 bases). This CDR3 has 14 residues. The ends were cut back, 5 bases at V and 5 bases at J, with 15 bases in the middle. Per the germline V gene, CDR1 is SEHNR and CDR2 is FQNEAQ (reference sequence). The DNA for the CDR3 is TGTGCCAGCAGCCCGTCCTGGGGGGGTACTGAAGCTTTCTTT. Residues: CASSPSWGGTEAFF.

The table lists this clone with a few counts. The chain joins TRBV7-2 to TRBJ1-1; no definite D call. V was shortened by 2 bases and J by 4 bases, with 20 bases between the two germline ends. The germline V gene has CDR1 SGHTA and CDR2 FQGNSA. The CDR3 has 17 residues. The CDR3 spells CASSLWSPPEESTEAFF. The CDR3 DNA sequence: TGTGCCAGCAGCTTATGGTCGCCCCCCGAGGAGAGCACTGAAGCTTTCTTT.

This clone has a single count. CDR3 residues: CASSQERGRGAFF. The DNA for the CDR3 is TGCGCCAGCAGCCAAGAGCGCGGGCGGGGAGCTTTCTTT. The chain is built from TRBV4-1 and TRBJ1-1; D ambiguous. The CDR3 runs to 13 residues. From germline, CDR1 is MGHRA and CDR2 YSYEKL. V lost 0 bases and J 10 bases, leaving 12 bases between the germline ends.

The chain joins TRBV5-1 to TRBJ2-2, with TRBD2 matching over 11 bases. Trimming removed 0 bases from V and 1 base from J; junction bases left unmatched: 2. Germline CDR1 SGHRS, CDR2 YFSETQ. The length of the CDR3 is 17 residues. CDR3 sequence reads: CASSLGTSGQNTGELFF. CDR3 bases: TGCGCCAGCAGCTTGGGGACTAGCGGGCAGAACACCGGGGAGCTGTTTTTT.

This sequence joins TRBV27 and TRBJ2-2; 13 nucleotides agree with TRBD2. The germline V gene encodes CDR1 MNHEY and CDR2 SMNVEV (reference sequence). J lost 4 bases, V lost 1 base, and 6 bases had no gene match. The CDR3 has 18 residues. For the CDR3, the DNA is TGTGCCAGCAGTTTATTACTAGCGGGAGGGCTTCGCACCGGGGAGCTGTTTTTT. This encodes CASSLLLAGGLRTGELFF.